Listed below are T cell receptor beta chains from one sample, sequenced in a study of cytomegalovirus exposure and HLA in healthy donors. Some clones are missing from TCRdb's copy, which holds only in-frame ones; the method was immunoSEQ multiplex PCR. The sample shows more than 85,000 clones, roughly 80% of them seen only once. What was sequenced was PBMCs. Receptors were obtained from a man in his forties in good health and CMV-seronegative. The CDR3 runs from the conserved cysteine through the conserved F or W. The D gene is left open where the match is weak. Rows give clone size only sometimes, using once, few, many, or a class for an expanded clone.

once,TRBJ2-7,TRBD1,TRBV5-1,TGCGCCAGCAGCTCCGACAGGGTTGGTGAGCAGTACTTC,CASSSDRVGEQYF
-,TRBJ1-2,TRBD1,TRBV7-3,TGTGCCAGCAGCTTAAATTCGGGACAGGGCCATGGCTACACCTTC,CASSLNSGQGHGYTF
-,TRBJ2-1,TRBD2,TRBV5-1,TGCGCCAGCAGCTCACCCCCGGGACTAGCGGGGGGGCGATCCTACAATGAGCAGTTCTTC,CASSSPPGLAGGRSYNEQFF
-,TRBJ1-2,-,TRBV7-2,TGTGCCAGCAGCTTAGCCAGTAACTATGGCTACACCTTC,CASSLASNYGYTF
-,TRBJ1-5,TRBD1,TRBV19,TGTGCCAGTAGTCCTACCGGGACAGGGTTTCAGCCCCAGCATTTT,CASSPTGTGFQPQHF
-,TRBJ1-4,-,TRBV5-3,TGTGCCAGAAGCGGAGAGGACATTTCAACTAATGAAAAACTGTTTTTT,CARSGEDISTNEKLFF
-,TRBJ1-4,-,TRBV4-3,TGCGCCAGCAGCCGACTATCTGGGGGGGGGCAGGAAAAACTGTTTTTT,CASSRLSGGGQEKLFF
-,TRBJ1-2,TRBD1,TRBV25-1,TGTGCCAGCGGGACAGGGACGCACTATGGCTACACCTTC,CASGTGTHYGYTF
-,TRBJ1-2,-,TRBV30,TGTGCCTGGAGTGCGGGGTTCGACTATGGCTACACCTTC,CAWSAGFDYGYTF
-,TRBJ2-3,-,TRBV19,TGTGCCAGTAGTAAGATAGGGACTCCACGCACAGATACGCAGTATTTT,CASSKIGTPRTDTQYF
-,TRBJ1-2,-,TRBV7-9,TGTGCCAGCAGCACCGAGGTGGTATATGGCTACACCTTC,CASSTEVVYGYTF
-,TRBJ1-2,TRBD1,TRBV25-1,TGTGCCAGCAGTCCCGGGACAGGGGCGGAGTATGGCTACACCTTC,CASSPGTGAEYGYTF
-,TRBJ2-5,TRBD2,TRBV4-1,TGCGCCAGCAGCCGTATCGTCGGACTAGCGGCCTCTTTTCAAGAGACCCAGTACTTC,CASSRIVGLAASFQETQYF